The 19 T cell receptor beta chains reported below all come from one sample, sequenced in a study of shared clonotypes between healthy human individuals. Data came from immunoSEQ multiplex PCR; TCRdb stores just in-frame clones and leaves some out. The data show some 1,100,000 clones, approximately 80% seen once. Sequenced material: memory CD4+ T cells from PBMCs. Subset described: CD45RA-negative fraction. All receptors come from a young man in good health. Some clones in this sample may be carry-over from other donors' samples.

The chain recombines TRBV11-2 with TRBJ1-1, with D maybe TRBD1 (5 bases). The CDR3 is made up of 14 amino acids. V dropped 5 bases and J dropped 3 bases, with 13 bases sitting between them. The germline gives CDR1 SGHAT, CDR2 FQNNGV. Written as DNA, the CDR3 is TGTGCCAGCAGCGTCCCATGGGGGTACACTGAAGCTTTCTTT. Translated, it gives CASSVPWGYTEAFF.

Turning to this clone: Other nucleotide sequences from this sample produce the same CDR3. This rearrangement joins TRBV15 to TRBJ2-5; the D gene could be TRBD1 or TRBD2 (5 bases each). The ends were cut back, 0 bases at V and 1 base at J, with 9 bases in the middle. The CDR3 is 15 amino acids. The V gene's germline CDR1 is LNHNV and CDR2 YYDKDF (reference sequence). As DNA, the CDR3 is TGTGCCACCAGCAGAGATCGGGGCCCCCAAGAGACCCAGTACTTC. Translation: CATSRDRGPQETQYF. Together with reference TRBV15 and TRBJ2-5, the CDR3 gives the full variable domain: DAMVIQNPRYQVTQFGKPVTLSCSQTLNHNVMYWYQQKSSQAPKLLFHYYDKDFNNEADTPDNFQSRRPNTSFCFLDIRSPGLGDTAMYLCATSRDRGPQETQYFGPGTRLLVL.

To note about this clone: The same CDR3 also results from other DNA sequences found in this sample. The chain uses TRBV11-2 and TRBJ1-2, with 7 bases matching TRBD1. From germline, CDR1 is SGHAT and CDR2 FQNNGV. The CDR3 runs to 13 residues. The J segment lost 5 bases and the V segment lost 5 bases, leaving 5 bases of the junction unmatched. Here the CDR3 reads CASSPGQLYGYTF. CDR3 in DNA: TGTGCCAGCAGCCCGGGACAGCTGTATGGCTACACCTTC.

This clone appeared a few times. This chain uses TRBV7-3 with TRBJ2-2; no clear D. V lost 4 bases and J 6 bases, leaving 9 bases between the germline ends. Germline assignment: CDR1 SGHTA and CDR2 FQGTGA. This CDR3 region has 13 residues. CDR3 in DNA: TGTGCCAGCAGCTCCCAGGTATCCGGGGAGCTGTTTTTT. Protein: CASSSQVSGELFF.

The chain employs TRBV28 and TRBJ2-1; 7 bases match TRBD2. This CDR3 has 16 residues. Per the germline V gene, CDR1 is MDHEN and CDR2 is SYDVKM. J was trimmed by 4 bases and V by 5 bases; bases with no gene match: 11. The CDR3 region has the DNA TGTGCCAGCAGTCCTCCCCCGGGACTAACATACAATGAGCAGTTCTTC. Translated, it gives CASSPPPGLTYNEQFF.

V gene TRBV18 combines with J gene TRBJ1-4; TRBD1 agrees at 7 bases. V was pared by 0 bases and J by 6 bases, with 7 bases of the junction left unmatched. Germline-derived CDR1 and CDR2 are KGHSH and LQKENI. The CDR3 runs to 16 residues. CDR3 bases: TGTGCCAGCTCACCACCGAGGGGGCAGGGGGATGAAAAACTGTTTTTT. It codes for CASSPPRGQGDEKLFF.

This clone has more than one count but fewer than ten. The chain couples TRBV5-1 to TRBJ2-7, with 9 bases aligning to TRBD2. The germline CDR1 and CDR2 sequences are SGHRS and YFSETQ. Trimming removed 2 bases from V and 5 bases from J; junction bases left unmatched: 11. The CDR3 runs 16 residues. Written as DNA, the CDR3 is TGCGCCAGCAGCTTTTTAGGGATAGCGGGAGCCCACGAGCAGTACTTC. Translating gives CASSFLGIAGAHEQYF.

V and J are TRBV4-1 and TRBJ2-3; D is ambiguous. The CDR3 covers 15 residues. Trimming took off 0 bases at V and 3 bases at J, with 10 bases between the two ends. Germline CDR1 is MGHRA and CDR2 is YSYEKL. The CDR3 here is CASSQERAPTDTQYF. CDR3 nucleotide sequence: TGCGCCAGCAGCCAAGAACGCGCACCGACAGATACGCAGTATTTT.

This clone was seen more than once but under ten times. The rearrangement joins TRBV4-1 to TRBJ2-3; D is possibly TRBD1 (6 bases). CDR3 size: 14 residues. CDR1 and CDR2 from the germline V gene are MGHRA and YSYEKL. V lost 7 bases and J lost 2, with 13 bases in between. The CDR3 spells CASTTGQYTDTQYF. As DNA, the CDR3 is TGCGCCAGCACTACAGGACAGTACACAGATACGCAGTATTTT.

This clone was observed a handful of times. The chain has TRBV5-1 and TRBJ1-1, with TRBD1 as a possible D gene (6 bases). The V gene lost 9 bases and the J gene lost 5 bases, with 23 bases spanning the gap. The V gene's germline CDR1 is SGHRS and CDR2 YFSETQ. The CDR3 covers 15 residues. The CDR3 region has the DNA TGCGCCACGACTTTCATGGCGGGGGGCGGAACTGAAGCTTTCTTT. It codes for CATTFMAGGGTEAFF.

The count of this clone is one. The rearrangement links TRBV4-1 to TRBJ1-2; 8 positions match TRBD1. The J segment lost 3 bases and the V segment lost 0 bases, leaving 9 bases of the junction unmatched. Germline lookup yields CDR1 MGHRA and CDR2 YSYEKL. The CDR3 is made up of 17 amino acids. CDR3 bases: TGCGCCAGCAGCCAAGAGTATTCGGGACAGGCCTACTATGGCTACACCTTC. Protein product: CASSQEYSGQAYYGYTF.

This rearrangement joins TRBV6-5 to TRBJ1-1, with D unclear. The CDR3 has 13 amino acids. The V gene lost 11 bases and the J gene lost 0 bases, with 13 bases spanning the gap. The germline CDR1 and CDR2 sequences are MNHEY and SVGAGI. CDR3 sequence: CAASGGLNTEAFF. CDR3 sequence (DNA): TGTGCCGCCTCGGGCGGCCTGAACACTGAAGCTTTCTTT.

This rearrangement joins TRBV12-5 to TRBJ1-1, with D unclear. This CDR3 comprises 12 residues. V was trimmed by 2 bases and J by 3 bases, leaving 4 bases between them. From germline, CDR1 is LGHNT and CDR2 FRNRAP. CDR3 residues: CASGLSHTEAFF. CDR3 nucleotide sequence: TGTGCTAGTGGTTTGAGTCACACTGAAGCTTTCTTT.

The chain employs TRBV7-8 and TRBJ1-2; 8 nucleotides agree with TRBD1. The CDR3 spans 14 residues. Trimming took 7 bases from V and 4 from J; bases not matched to a gene: 8. In germline, CDR1 is SGHVS, CDR2 FQNEAQ. In DNA form, the CDR3 reads TGTGCCAGCAACCTCGGACAGGGACCCTATGGCTACACCTTC. Its translation is CASNLGQGPYGYTF.

The chain recombines TRBV9 with TRBJ2-3; 8 nucleotides agree with TRBD2. The CDR3 contains 17 residues. Per germline, CDR1 SGDLS and CDR2 YYNGEE. Germline trimming cut 0 bases from V and 6 bases from J; bases unmatched to any gene: 12. CDR3 nucleotide sequence: TGTGCCAGCAGCGTAGCTGGGTCGCGGGAGGTACAGGATACGCAGTATTTT. Protein: CASSVAGSREVQDTQYF.

V gene TRBV7-6 combines with J gene TRBJ1-1, with a possible D match to TRBD1 (6 bases). With 5 bases removed from V and 6 bases from J, the gap between germline ends came to 19 bases. The CDR3 sequence is 15 residues long. Germline CDR1 SGHVS, CDR2 FNYEAQ. CDR3 bases: TGTGCCAGCAGCGGATACAGGGAAGGCCCCCCTGAAGCTTTCTTT. Its protein is CASSGYREGPPEAFF. Drawing the rest from reference TRBV7-6 and TRBJ1-1, the complete variable domain is GAGVSQSPRYKVTKRGQDVALRCDPISGHVSLYWYRQALGQGPEFLTYFNYEAQQDKSGLPNDRFSAERPEGSISTLTIQRTEQRDSAMYRCASSGYREGPPEAFFGQGTRLTVV.

The V and J genes are TRBV27 and TRBJ1-5; unclear D gene. V was shortened by 3 bases and J by 4 bases, with 10 bases between the two germline ends. The germline gives CDR1 MNHEY, CDR2 SMNVEV (reference sequence). The CDR3 has 14 amino acids. CDR3 protein: CASSFRGANQPQHF. In DNA, the CDR3 is TGTGCCAGCAGTTTCCGGGGAGCTAATCAGCCCCAGCATTTT.

The rearrangement links TRBV28 to TRBJ1-1; D not certain. CDR3 length equals 13 residues. Germline V lookup: CDR1 MDHEN, CDR2 SYDVKM. Trimming removed 3 bases from V and 5 bases from J, with 10 bases in between. The CDR3 DNA reads as TGTGCCAGCAGTTTGTATGGCGGAACTGAAGCTTTCTTT. Protein: CASSLYGGTEAFF.

The rearrangement links TRBV18 to TRBJ2-4; 7 positions match TRBD1. The J segment lost 0 bases and the V segment lost 6 bases, leaving 11 bases of the junction unmatched. Per germline, CDR1 KGHSH and CDR2 LQKENI. The CDR3 has 17 amino acids. CDR3: CASSPGTVHLAKNIQYF. CDR3 DNA sequence: TGTGCCAGCTCCCCTGGGACAGTCCATCTAGCCAAAAACATTCAGTACTTC.